This T cell receptor gamma chain comes out of a study of Vγ9Vδ2 T cells in congenital toxoplasmosis (dated by TCRdb to 2020 to 2022). Looking at the study overall: The diagnosis of congenital toxoplasmosis relied on IgG, IgM and IgA serology, Western blot and an in-house interferon-gamma release assay. TCR sequencing was performed on about 5 infected and 10 uninfected infants at 2 months and on 3 infected and 4 uninfected infants at 1 year. Sequencing of the repertoires was done on samples from infants at two time points: 2 months after birth and 1 year of age. In this study, researchers looked at the gamma and delta chain CDR3 repertoires of sorted blood gammadelta T cells, comparing infants congenitally infected with T. gondii against uninfected infants.

The investigation overall reported the following: Both infected and uninfected infants showed high prevalence of a public TRGV9 clonotype. At 1 year of age, repertoire differences between infected and uninfected infants were less clear than at 2 months. Compared with uninfected infants, infected infants at 2 months appeared to have fewer N additions in their TRGV9 and TRDV2 CDR3s, and this was especially true for TRDV2-TRDJ1 sequences. Two months was the earliest age with enough suitable sample material for TCR repertoire analysis, so newborn repertoires were not sequenced. Germline-encoded fetal-type TRDV2 CDR3 sequences seemed more prevalent in infected than uninfected approximately 2-month-old infants, suggesting an in utero expansion footprint.

cDNA was made by template-switch reverse transcription with TRGC- and TRDC-specific primers in one tube, using SuperScript II. The TRGC primer was designed so that it would bind both of the constant genes TRGC1 and TRGC2. The KAPA Real-Time Library Amplification Kit was used for TRG and TRD amplification, and AMPure XP bead purification was performed between steps. Index PCR with the Nextera XT Index Kit was used to add Illumina sequencing adapters. Sequencing of TRG and TRD amplicons was performed on an Illumina MiSeq with the V2 300 kit, and 150 bp paired-end reads were generated. As for how the authors treated the data: Before any further analysis, FastQC version 0.11.8 was used to check read quality. Reads were mapped to GenBank TRG or TRD reference genes, and MiXCR version 3.0.3 was used to assemble CDR3 sequences. MiXCR defaults were kept, except that TRDD gene segments were assembled using 3 rather than 5 consecutive nucleotides. VDJtools version 1.2.1 calculated N additions, CDR3 length, J segment length and clonotype sharing between samples. Out-of-frame CDR3 sequences and those containing stop codons were excluded from analysis. The overlap of infant repertoires with previously published Vgamma9Vdelta2 repertoires from fetal, cord blood and adult blood was compared. TCRdb processed the public reads again with the CATT caller, after which rows with matching DNA were combined. The authors' filters were not applied to this entry. The sample contains hundreds of gamma-chain clones, roughly 8.7% of them found a single time. The ten largest clones represent about 40% of the sample.

After removal of 1 base from V and 10 bases from J, the junction retains 7 bases not matched to a gene. The germline V gene (reference sequence) provides CDR1 GITISATS and CDR2 ISYDGTV. The CDR3 holds 12 amino acids from the cysteine to the phenylalanine. The read is trimmed to its CDR3 DNA, 36 bases read in frame from base 1. This clone is large (0.1 to 1%). Its antigen has not been determined. No per-base quality is available; no much larger clone lies one base away. The same treatment, consisting of spiramycin and/or pyrimethamine plus sulfadiazine plus folinic acid, was given to the mothers of both infected and uninfected infants. All infants, both infected and uninfected, were delivered at term after more than 37 weeks of gestation. About 1 mL of blood was processed into PBMCs by Lymphoprep gradient centrifugation, then cryopreserved in liquid nitrogen and shipped to Belgium. Thawed PBMCs were labeled with Zombie NIR viability dye and stained with CD3, TCR gammadelta, Vgamma9 and Vdelta2 antibodies. CD3+ TCRgammadelta+ T cells were sorted on a FACSAria III with a mean purity of approximately 98%. For each sample, RNA was extracted from approximately 10,000 sorted gammadelta T cells with the RNeasy Micro Kit. The infants were born to mothers who were enrolled with primary T. gondii infection during pregnancy. Peripheral blood samples from the infants were taken at an outpatient microbiology and virology center in Pavia, Italy.

The sample was gamma-delta T cells from blood. The receptor was isolated from a child under 10 years old born to a mother with Toxoplasma gondii infection during pregnancy, either congenitally infected or uninfected (not recorded which). Recombination joined TRGV9 with TRGJ1 or TRGJ2. The CDR3 has the sequence CALWEVPWKKLF. The nucleotide sequence is given as TGTGCCTTGTGGGAGGTTCCCTGGAAGAAACTCTTT.